The 4 T cell receptor beta chains listed next were all sequenced from one sample in a study of T-cell memory formation after mild COVID-19. One entry per CDR3 protein, called by TCRdb with MiXCR from the 5' RACE reads. In the table there are roughly 560,000 distinct CDR3 sequences, 20% of which are singletons. The sequencing sample was made of PBMCs or a T cell subset sorted from them (not recorded which). The receptors originated from an adult woman who had mild COVID-19 (a few samples of this study predate the infection). Cell type and time point are not known.

This clonotype appeared a few times. This chain links TRBV29-1 with TRBJ2-1; 9 nucleotides align to TRBD2. This CDR3 comprises 14 residues. The V gene's germline CDR1 is SQVTM and CDR2 ANQGSEA. Germline trimming cut 4 bases from V and 9 bases from J; bases unmatched to any gene: 10. The CDR3 coding sequence is TGCAGCGTTGCCCCTAGCGGGGCGAAGGGTGAGCAGTTCTTC. It specifies CSVAPSGAKGEQFF.

Turning to this clonotype: The CDR3 carries no conserved terminal phenylalanine or tryptophan, so it likely arises from a read error. The DNA is omitted, as the CDR3 cannot be located on it reliably, and the CDR3 follows TCRdb's listing. The chain has TRBV21-1 and TRBJ2-6; whether TRBD1, the table's D call, matches the DNA was not checked. TRBV21-1 is given as a pseudogene. The CDR3 length is 18 residues, termini included. The CDR3 protein is CASSNIVGTYSGANVLTL.

The chain combines TRBV6-1 with TRBJ1-1; 7 positions agree with TRBD1. Germline V lookup: CDR1 MNHNS, CDR2 SASEGT. This CDR3 spans 14 amino acids. The ends lost 7 bases at V and 0 bases at J; junction bases unmatched: 5. For the CDR3, the DNA is TGTGCCAGCAACTCGGACAGGTTGAACACTGAAGCTTTCTTT. It translates to CASNSDRLNTEAFF.

The table lists this clonotype with many counts. V gene TRBV7-9 combines with J gene TRBJ1-1, with no clear D. Germline V gene data show CDR1 as SEHNR and CDR2 as FQNEAQ (reference sequence). The CDR3 has 14 residues. With 1 base removed from V and 0 bases from J, the gap between germline ends came to 6 bases. The CDR3 DNA follows: TGTGCCAGCAGCTTAGACCAGGTGAACACTGAAGCTTTCTTT. Its protein product is CASSLDQVNTEAFF.